This TCR beta chain appears in the sequencing data of a study of blood T cells in healthy people across ages. The length of the CDR3 is 15 residues. Germline V lookup: CDR1 MGHRA, CDR2 YSYEKL. V lost 1 base to trimming and J lost 5 bases, with 14 bases between them. A sample-barcoded 5' primer and a J-beta primer mix were used in a second PCR of roughly 7 to 11 cycles. TCRdb itself ran the 5' RACE reads through MiXCR, one entry per CDR3 protein. The sample contains roughly 1.9 million distinct CDR3 sequences, 35% to 50% of which appear only once. This chain connects TRBV4-1 to TRBJ1-1; D remains ambiguous. The TCR comes from a human donor in good health. Sequencing was done on a sample of blood. For the CDR3, the DNA is TGCGCCAGCAGCCAAGTCGGAGGAATGGGGACTGAAGCTTTCTTT. As protein: CASSQVGGMGTEAFF.